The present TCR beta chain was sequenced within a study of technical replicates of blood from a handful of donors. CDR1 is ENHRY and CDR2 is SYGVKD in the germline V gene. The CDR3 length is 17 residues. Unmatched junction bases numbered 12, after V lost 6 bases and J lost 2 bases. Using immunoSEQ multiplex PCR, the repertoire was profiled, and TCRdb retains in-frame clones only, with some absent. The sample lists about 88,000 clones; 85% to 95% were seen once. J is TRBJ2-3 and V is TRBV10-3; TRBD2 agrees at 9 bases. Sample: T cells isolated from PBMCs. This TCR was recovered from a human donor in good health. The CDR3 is CAISASGAGGPTDTQYF. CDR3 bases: TGTGCCATCAGCGCGTCGGGGGCGGGAGGGCCCACAGATACGCAGTATTTT.